This entry describes one T cell receptor (beta chain). Its antigen is undetermined. This CDR3 is 14 amino acids long. Germline V CDR1 and CDR2: SNHLY, FYNNEI. The trim removed 8 bases at V and 5 bases at J, leaving 4 bases unmatched. This entry comes from a study of cytomegalovirus exposure and HLA in healthy donors. General study results and limits: Reportedly, TCR beta sequences accurately predicted HLA-A and HLA-B alleles in most subjects. When analyzed later, a missense DCLRE1C variant was found to be linked to TCR beta V- and J-gene trimming. V segments that were indistinguishable, TRBV6-2 and TRBV6-3 among them, were omitted from analysis.

Nominally healthy donors were sampled, though unrecorded immune exposures were likely. Primers included in the PCR were 60 Vbeta and 13 Jbeta primers. Generated by immunoSEQ multiplex PCR, the TCRdb table keeps only in-frame clones and is missing some. In the table there are approximately 32,000 clones, less than 85% of which are singletons. This sequence originates from a woman aged 25 to 39 in good health and CMV-seropositive. This chain connects TRBV2 to TRBJ2-1, with 12 nucleotides matching TRBD2. Sequenced material: PBMCs. CDR3 in amino acids: CASQGTSGHNEQFF. CDR3 bases: TGTGCCAGCCAGGGGACTAGCGGGCACAATGAGCAGTTCTTC.